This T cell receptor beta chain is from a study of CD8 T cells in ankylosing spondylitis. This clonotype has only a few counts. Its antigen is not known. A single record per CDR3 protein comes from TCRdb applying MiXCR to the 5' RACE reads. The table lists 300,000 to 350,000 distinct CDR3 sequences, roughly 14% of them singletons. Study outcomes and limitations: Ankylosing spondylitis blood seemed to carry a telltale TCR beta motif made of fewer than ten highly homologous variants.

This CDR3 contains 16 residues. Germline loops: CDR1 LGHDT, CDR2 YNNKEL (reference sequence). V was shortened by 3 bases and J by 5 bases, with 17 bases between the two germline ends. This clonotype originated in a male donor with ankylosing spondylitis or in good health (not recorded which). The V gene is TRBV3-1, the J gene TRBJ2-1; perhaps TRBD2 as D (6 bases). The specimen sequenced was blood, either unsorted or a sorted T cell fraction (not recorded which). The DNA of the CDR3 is TGTGCCAGCAGCCAGGGTTGGGACTCCTCAGACAATGAGCAGTTCTTC. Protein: CASSQGWDSSDNEQFF.